Here is one T cell receptor (beta chain) with its context. V was trimmed by 6 bases and J by 11 bases, leaving 16 bases between them. The CDR3 is made up of 12 amino acids. The use of a sample-barcoded 5' primer and a J-beta primer mix characterized a second PCR of roughly 6 to 11 cycles. TCRdb independently ran MiXCR on the 5' RACE reads; one entry per CDR3 protein. The table has around 970,000 distinct CDR3 sequences, roughly 51% seen once; the top ten hold 20% to 25%. The record originates from a study of blood T cells in healthy people across ages. The receptor's source is a woman aged 55-69 years in good health. The chain recombines TRBV12-3 or TRBV12-4 with TRBJ1-1; D may be TRBD1 (5 bases). Sequenced input: blood. CDR3 loop: CASRGTPGWAFF. In DNA form, the CDR3 reads TGTGCCAGCAGAGGGACCCCAGGGTGGGCTTTCTTT.